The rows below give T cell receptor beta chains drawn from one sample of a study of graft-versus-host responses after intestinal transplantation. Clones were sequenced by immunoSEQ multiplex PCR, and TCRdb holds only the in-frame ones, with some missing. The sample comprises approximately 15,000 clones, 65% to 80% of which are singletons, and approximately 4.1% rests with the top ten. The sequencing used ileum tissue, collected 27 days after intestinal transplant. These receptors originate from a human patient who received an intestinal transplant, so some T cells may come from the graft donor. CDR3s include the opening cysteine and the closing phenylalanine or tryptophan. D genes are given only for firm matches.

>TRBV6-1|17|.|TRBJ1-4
CASSVGAGLFTNEKLFF
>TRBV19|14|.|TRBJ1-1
CASSIDYRVTEAFF
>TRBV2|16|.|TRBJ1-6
CASSGFQGPLGSPLHF
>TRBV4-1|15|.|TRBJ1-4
CASSQDLSSNEKLFF
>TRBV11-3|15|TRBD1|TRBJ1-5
CASSPSQGQGQPQHF
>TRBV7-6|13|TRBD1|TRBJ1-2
CASSTGQGVVYTF
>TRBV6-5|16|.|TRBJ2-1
CASSYGRDIKYNEQFF
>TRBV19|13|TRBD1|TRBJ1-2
CATNSRQGVGYTF
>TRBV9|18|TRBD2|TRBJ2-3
CASSVGTSGVFSTDTQYF
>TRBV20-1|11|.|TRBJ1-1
CSATSGGEAFF
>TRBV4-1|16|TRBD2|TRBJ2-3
CASSLRAGFGTDTQYF
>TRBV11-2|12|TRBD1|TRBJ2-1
CASSPQPGQAFF
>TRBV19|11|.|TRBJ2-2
CASSLTGELFF
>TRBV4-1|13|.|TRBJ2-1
CASRGSEYNEQFF
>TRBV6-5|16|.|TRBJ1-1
CASSYSSGGLNTEAFF
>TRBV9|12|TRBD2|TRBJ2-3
CASSVEGLALYF
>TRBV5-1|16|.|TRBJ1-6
CASSLTAGRDNSPLHF
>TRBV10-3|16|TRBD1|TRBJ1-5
CAISGGQGLSNQPQHF
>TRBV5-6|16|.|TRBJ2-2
CASSPQQGYNTGELFF
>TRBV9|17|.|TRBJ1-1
CASSVEGKGWTNTEAFF
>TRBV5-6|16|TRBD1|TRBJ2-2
CASSFTGASNTGELFF
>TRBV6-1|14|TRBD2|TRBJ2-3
CASDRGGFPDTQYF
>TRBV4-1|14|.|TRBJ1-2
CASSQDEGYYGYTF
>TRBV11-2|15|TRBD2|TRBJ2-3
CASSLAGGRVDTQYF
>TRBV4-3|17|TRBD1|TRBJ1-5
CASSQGAGGYSNQPQHF
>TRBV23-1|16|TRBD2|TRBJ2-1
CASSPPEAGGYNEQFF
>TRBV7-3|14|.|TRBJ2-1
CASSLGLQNNEQFF
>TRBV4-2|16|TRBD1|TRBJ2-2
CASSQGDRTNTGELFF
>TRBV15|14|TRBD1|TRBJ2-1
CATSRDRAYNEQFF
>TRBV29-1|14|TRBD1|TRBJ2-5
CSVLTGTEQETQYF
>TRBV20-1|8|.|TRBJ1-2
CSARWSTF
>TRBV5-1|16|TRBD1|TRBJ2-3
CASSKGTAYSTDTQYF
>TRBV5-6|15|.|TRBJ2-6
CASSFAGAGANVLTF
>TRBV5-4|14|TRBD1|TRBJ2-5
CASSFRQGQETQYF
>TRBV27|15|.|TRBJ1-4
CASSLGTATNEKLFF
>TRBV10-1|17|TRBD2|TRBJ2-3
CASSESRTSGGADTQYF
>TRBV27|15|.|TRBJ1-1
CASSLSIGGGTEAFF
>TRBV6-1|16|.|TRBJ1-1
CASSDLVGVVNTEAFF
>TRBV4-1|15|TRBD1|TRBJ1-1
CASSHRTGPGTEAFF
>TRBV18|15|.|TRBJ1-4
CASSPRQATNEKLFF
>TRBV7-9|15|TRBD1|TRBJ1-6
CASSLVQGGNSPLHF
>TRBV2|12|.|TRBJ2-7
CASSVGVYEQYF
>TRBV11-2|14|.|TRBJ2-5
CASSLSRGRETQYF
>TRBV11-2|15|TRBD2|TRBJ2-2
CASSLRPGGTGELFF
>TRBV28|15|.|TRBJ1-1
CASSTHRLWNTEAFF
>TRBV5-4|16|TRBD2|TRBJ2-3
CASSMGLAGGTDTQYF
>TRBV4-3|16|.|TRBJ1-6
CASSQSTARYYSPLHF
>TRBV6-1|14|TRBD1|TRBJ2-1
CAIRDRTGRNEQFF
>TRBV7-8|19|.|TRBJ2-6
CASSLVPPAGFSGANVLTF
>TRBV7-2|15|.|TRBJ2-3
CASSSPPQFTDTQYF
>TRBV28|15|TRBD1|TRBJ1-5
CASRPSLQGVAAQHF
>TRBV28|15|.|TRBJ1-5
CASSLGRRGDQPQHF
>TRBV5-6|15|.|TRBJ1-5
CASSSATALNQPQHF
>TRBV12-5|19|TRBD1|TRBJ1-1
CASGSRIGTGKLMNTEAFF
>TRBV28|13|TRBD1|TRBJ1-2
CASSPTGGYGYTF
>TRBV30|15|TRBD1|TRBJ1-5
CAWSSQGVANQPQHF
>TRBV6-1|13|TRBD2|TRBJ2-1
CASNSGGLDEQFF
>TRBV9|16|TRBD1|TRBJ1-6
CASSVRTGGSNSPLHF